The 7 T cell receptor beta chains presented below share a single source sample, sequenced in a study of PD-1 blockade in classical Hodgkin lymphoma. TCRdb's copy holds only in-frame clones and misses some; the assay was immunoSEQ multiplex PCR. There are fewer than 30,000 clones in the sample; roughly 80% occur only once, and about 20% lies in the top ten. Relapse was seen in all patients after autologous stem cell transplantation, and brentuximab vedotin exposure was variable. The sample was peripheral blood mononuclear cells (PBMCs), taken before the second cycle of nivolumab. The receptors originated from a human donor with classical Hodgkin lymphoma.

The rearrangement joins TRBV5-1 to TRBJ1-1; no definite D call. CDR1 and CDR2 (germline): SGHRS, YFSETQ. Trimming removed 2 bases at V and 7 bases at J, with 12 bases between. The CDR3 totals 13 residues. The CDR3 protein is CASSFDKLVEAFF. In DNA, the CDR3 is TGCGCCAGCAGCTTTGACAAACTAGTTGAAGCTTTCTTT.

The chain joins TRBV11-3 to TRBJ2-5; D is ambiguous. Trimming removed 4 bases from V and 2 bases from J, with 14 bases in between. The CDR3 sequence is 15 residues long. Germline values: CDR1 SGHNT, CDR2 YENEEA. The CDR3 is CASSSHDSTQETQYF. CDR3 DNA sequence: TGTGCCAGCAGCTCCCACGACTCCACACAAGAGACCCAGTACTTC. The whole variable domain, filled in from reference TRBV11-3 and TRBJ2-5, reads EAGVVQSPRYKIIEKKQPVAFWCNPISGHNTLYWYLQNLGQGPELLIRYENEEAVDDSQLPKDRFSAERLKGVDSTLKIQPAELGDSAVYLCASSSHDSTQETQYFGPGTRLLVL.

This clone was seen a few times. Other nucleotide sequences in the sample specify the same CDR3. This chain uses TRBV7-8 with TRBJ1-5; 10 bases are a match to TRBD1. This CDR3 region has 15 residues. The V gene end was trimmed by 3 bases and the J gene end by 11 bases; junction bases not matched to a gene: 10. Germline V gene sequence: CDR1 SGHVS, CDR2 FQNEAQ. As DNA, the CDR3 is TGTGCCAGCAGCTTGACAGGGGGCTCTCCCATGGCCCAGCATTTT. This encodes CASSLTGGSPMAQHF.

This chain joins TRBV6-6 and TRBJ1-2; D not resolved. The V gene lost 2 bases and the J gene lost 6 bases, with 13 bases spanning the gap. This CDR3 has 14 residues. Germline CDR1 and CDR2: MNHNY and SVGAGI (reference sequence). The CDR3 sequence: CASSYVATGDGYTF. CDR3 in DNA: TGTGCCAGCAGTTACGTTGCAACGGGCGATGGCTACACCTTC.

This clone was detected only once. This rearrangement joins TRBV5-1 to TRBJ1-6; no clear D gene. The germline gives CDR1 SGHRS, CDR2 YFSETQ. The CDR3 has 13 residues. Trimming removed 0 bases at V and 10 bases at J, with 8 bases between. CDR3 loop: CASSLETRSPLHF. For the CDR3, the DNA is TGCGCCAGCAGCTTGGAGACCAGATCACCCCTCCACTTT.

This rearrangement joins TRBV29-1 to TRBJ1-2, with D perhaps matching TRBD1 (6 bases). Trimming removed 0 bases at V and 9 bases at J, with 11 bases between. The CDR3 is made up of 12 amino acids. Looked up from germline, CDR1 is SQVTM and CDR2 is ANQGSEA. The CDR3 nucleotides read TGCAGCGTTGAAGAAACAGGGCTGTGCTACACCTTC. This encodes CSVEETGLCYTF. The variable domain in full, with the rest retrieved from reference TRBV29-1 and TRBJ1-2, is SAVISQKPSRDICQRGTSLTIQCQVDSQVTMMFWYRQQPGQSLTLIATANQGSEATYESGFVIDKFPISRPNLTFSTLTVSNMSPEDSSIYLCSVEETGLCYTFGSGTRLTVV.

The chain has TRBV4-3 and TRBJ2-1; maybe TRBD2 (7 bases). Trimming removed 2 bases from V and 4 bases from J, with 15 bases in between. The germline CDR1 and CDR2 sequences are LGHNA and YSLEER. The CDR3 has 16 amino acids. The CDR3 bases are TGCGCCAGCAGCCAAAATTCGGGGGGCGAATACAATGAGCAGTTCTTC. It is translated as CASSQNSGGEYNEQFF.